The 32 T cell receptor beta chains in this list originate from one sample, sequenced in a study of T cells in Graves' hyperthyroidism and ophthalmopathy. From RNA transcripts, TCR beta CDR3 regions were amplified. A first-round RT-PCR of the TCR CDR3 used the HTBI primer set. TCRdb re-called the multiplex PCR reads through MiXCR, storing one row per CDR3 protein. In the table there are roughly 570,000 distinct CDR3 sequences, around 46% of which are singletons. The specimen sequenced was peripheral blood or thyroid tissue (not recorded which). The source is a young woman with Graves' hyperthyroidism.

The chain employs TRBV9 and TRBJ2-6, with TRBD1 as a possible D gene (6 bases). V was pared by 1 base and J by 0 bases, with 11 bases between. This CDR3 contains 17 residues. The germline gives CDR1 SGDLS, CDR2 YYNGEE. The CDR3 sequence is CASSVRTASSGANVLTF. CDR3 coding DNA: TGTGCCAGCAGCGTAAGGACAGCGTCCTCTGGGGCCAACGTCCTGACTTTC.

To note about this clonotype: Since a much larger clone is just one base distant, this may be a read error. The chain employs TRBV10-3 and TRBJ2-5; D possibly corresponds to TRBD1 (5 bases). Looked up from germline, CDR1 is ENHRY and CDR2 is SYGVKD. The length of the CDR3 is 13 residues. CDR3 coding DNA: TGTGCCACTAACGGACATCTCCAAGCGACCCAGTACTTC. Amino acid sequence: CATNGHLQATQYF.

CDR3 in DNA: TGTGCCAGCAGTGTAAGGCAGCGGAGGACCGGGGAGCTGTTTTTT. Residues: CASSVRQRRTGELFF. The chain uses TRBV12-3 or TRBV12-4 and TRBJ2-2; D possibly corresponds to TRBD2 (5 bases). With 5 bases removed from V and 5 bases from J, the gap between germline ends came to 15 bases. The CDR3 totals 15 residues.

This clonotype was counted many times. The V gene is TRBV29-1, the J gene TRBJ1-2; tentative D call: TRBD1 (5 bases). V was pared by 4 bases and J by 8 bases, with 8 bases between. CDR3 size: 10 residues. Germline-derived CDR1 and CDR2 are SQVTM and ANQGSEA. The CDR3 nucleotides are TGCAGCGTTGTGGGGCCGGGCTACACCTTC. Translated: CSVVGPGYTF.

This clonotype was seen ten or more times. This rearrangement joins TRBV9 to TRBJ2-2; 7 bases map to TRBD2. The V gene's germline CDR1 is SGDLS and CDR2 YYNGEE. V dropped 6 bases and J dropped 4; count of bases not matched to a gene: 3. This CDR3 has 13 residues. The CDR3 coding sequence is TGTGCCAGCAATGGGGGGGGCACCGGGGAGCTGTTTTTT. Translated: CASNGGGTGELFF.

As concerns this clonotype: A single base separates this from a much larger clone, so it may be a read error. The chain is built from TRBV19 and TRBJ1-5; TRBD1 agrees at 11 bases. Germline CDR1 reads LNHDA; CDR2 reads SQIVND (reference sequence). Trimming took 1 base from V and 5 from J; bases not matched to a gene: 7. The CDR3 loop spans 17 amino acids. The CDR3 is CASSIGSGTGGDQPQHF. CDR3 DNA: TGTGCCAGTAGTATAGGGTCCGGGACAGGGGGGGATCAGCCCCAGCATTTT.

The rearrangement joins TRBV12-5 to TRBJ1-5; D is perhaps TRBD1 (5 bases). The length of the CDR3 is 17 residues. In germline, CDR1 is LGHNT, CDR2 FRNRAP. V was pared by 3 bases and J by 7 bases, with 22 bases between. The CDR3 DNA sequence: TGTGCTAGTGGTTTCGGCGGGCTGGGTGGGGGAATACAGCCCCAGCATTTT. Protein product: CASGFGGLGGGIQPQHF. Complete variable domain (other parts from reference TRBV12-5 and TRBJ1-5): DARVTQTPRHKVTEMGQEVTMRCQPILGHNTVFWYRQTMMQGLELLAYFRNRAPLDDSGMPKDRFSAEMPDATLATLKIQPSEPRDSAVYFCASGFGGLGGGIQPQHFGDGTRLSIL.

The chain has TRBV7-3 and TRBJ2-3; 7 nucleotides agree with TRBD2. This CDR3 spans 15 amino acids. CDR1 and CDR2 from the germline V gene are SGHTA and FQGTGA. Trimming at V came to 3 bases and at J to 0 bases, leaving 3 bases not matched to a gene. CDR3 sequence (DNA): TGTGCCAGCAGCTTTACGGGAGGAAGCACAGATACGCAGTATTTT. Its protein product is CASSFTGGSTDTQYF.

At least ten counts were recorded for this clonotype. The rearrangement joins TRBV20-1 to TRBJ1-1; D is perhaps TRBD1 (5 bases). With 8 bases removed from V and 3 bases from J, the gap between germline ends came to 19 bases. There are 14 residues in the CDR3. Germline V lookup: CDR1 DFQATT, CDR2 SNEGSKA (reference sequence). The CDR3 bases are TGCAGTCGTTCCGGGGGGTTTAAAGACACTGAAGCTTTCTTT. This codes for CSRSGGFKDTEAFF.

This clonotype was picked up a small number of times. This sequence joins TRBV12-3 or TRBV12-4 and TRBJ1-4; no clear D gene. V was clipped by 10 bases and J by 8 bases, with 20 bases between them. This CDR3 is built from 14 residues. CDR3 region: CATSRRPGEEKLFF. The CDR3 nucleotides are TGTGCCACTTCGCGGAGGCCCGGGGAGGAAAAACTGTTTTTT.

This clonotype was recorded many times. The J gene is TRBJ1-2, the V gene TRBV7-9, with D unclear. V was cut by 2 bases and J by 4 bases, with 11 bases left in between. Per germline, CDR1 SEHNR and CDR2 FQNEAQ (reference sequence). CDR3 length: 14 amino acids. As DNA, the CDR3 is TGTGCCAGCAGCTTAAGTCAGGACCTCTATGGCTACACCTTC. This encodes CASSLSQDLYGYTF.

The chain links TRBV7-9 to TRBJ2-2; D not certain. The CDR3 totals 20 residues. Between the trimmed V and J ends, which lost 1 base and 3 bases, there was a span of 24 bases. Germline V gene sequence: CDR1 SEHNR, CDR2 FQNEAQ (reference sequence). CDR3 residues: CASSLVDLWRLHPDTGELFF. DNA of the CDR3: TGTGCCAGCAGCTTAGTCGATCTCTGGAGACTTCACCCCGACACCGGGGAGCTGTTTTTT.

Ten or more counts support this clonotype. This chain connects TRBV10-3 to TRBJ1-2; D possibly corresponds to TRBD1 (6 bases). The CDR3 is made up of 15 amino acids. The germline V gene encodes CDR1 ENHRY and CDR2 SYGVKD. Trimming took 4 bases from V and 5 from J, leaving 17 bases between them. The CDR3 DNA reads TGTGCCATCAGTGCGCAAACTCAGGGGCTGTATGGCTACACCTTC. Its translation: CAISAQTQGLYGYTF.

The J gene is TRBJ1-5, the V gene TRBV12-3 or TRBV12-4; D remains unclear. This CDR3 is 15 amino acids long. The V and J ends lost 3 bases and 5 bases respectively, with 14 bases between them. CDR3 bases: TGTGCCAGCAGTTTCCGGGCCGGTTCCCATCAGCCCCAGCATTTT. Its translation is CASSFRAGSHQPQHF.

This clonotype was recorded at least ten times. The CDR3 here is CASSPAGYNSPLHF. The CDR3 bases are TGTGCCAGCAGCCCGGCAGGGTATAATTCACCCCTCCACTTT. The V and J genes are TRBV7-9 and TRBJ1-6, with a tentative D call TRBD1 (5 bases). V lost 5 bases and J lost 4, with 9 bases in between. Germline V CDR1 and CDR2: SEHNR, FQNEAQ (reference sequence). There are 14 residues in the CDR3. The variable domain in full, completed from reference TRBV7-9 and TRBJ1-6, reads DTGVSQNPRHKITKRGQNVTFRCDPISEHNRLYWYRQTLGQGPEFLTYFQNEAQLEKSRLLSDRFSAERPKGSFSTLEIQRTEQGDSAMYLCASSPAGYNSPLHFGNGTRLTVT.

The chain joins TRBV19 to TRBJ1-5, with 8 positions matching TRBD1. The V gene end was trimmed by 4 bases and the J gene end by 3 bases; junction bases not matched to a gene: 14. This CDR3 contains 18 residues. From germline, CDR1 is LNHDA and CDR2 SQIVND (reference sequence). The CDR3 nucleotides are TGTGCCAGTAGTACCGTTACCACAGGGGGGACAATCAATCAGCCCCAGCATTTT. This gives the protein CASSTVTTGGTINQPQHF.

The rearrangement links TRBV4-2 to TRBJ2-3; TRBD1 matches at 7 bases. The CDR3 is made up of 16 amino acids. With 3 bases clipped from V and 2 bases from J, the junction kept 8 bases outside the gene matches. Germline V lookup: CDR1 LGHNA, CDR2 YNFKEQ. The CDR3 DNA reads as TGTGCCAGCAGCCAGGATGGGACAGCAAACACAGATACGCAGTATTTT. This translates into CASSQDGTANTDTQYF.

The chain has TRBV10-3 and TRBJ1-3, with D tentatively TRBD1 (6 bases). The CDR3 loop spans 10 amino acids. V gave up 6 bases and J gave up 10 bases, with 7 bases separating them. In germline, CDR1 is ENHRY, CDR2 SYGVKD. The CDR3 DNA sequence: TGTGCCATCAGAGACAGGACCATATATTTT. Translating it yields CAIRDRTIYF.

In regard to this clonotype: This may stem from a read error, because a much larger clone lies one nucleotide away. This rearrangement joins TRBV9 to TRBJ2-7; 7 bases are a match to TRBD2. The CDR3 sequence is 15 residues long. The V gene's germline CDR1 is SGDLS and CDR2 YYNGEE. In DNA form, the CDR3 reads TGTGCCGGCAGCGTAGGTAGCGGGTTCTCCTACGAGCAGTACTTC. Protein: CAGSVGSGFSYEQYF.

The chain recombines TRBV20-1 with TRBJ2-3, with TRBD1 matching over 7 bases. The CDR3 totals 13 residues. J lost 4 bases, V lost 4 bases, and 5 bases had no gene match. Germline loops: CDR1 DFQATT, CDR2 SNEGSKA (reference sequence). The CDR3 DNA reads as TGCAGTGCTACCAGGGACAGACCAGATACGCAGTATTTT. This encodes CSATRDRPDTQYF.

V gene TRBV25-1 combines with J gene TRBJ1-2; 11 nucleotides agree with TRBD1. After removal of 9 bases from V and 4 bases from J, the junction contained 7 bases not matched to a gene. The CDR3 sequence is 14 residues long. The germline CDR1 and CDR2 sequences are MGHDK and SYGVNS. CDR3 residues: CASYPGQGAYGYTF. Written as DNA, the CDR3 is TGTGCCAGTTACCCCGGACAGGGGGCCTATGGCTACACCTTC.

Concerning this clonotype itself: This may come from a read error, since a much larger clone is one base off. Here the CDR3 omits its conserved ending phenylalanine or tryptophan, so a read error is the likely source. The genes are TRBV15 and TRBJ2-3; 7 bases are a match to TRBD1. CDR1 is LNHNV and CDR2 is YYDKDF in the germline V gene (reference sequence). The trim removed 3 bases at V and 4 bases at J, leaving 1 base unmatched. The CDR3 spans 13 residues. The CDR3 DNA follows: TGTGCCACCAGCAGGCAGGGGGCAGATACGCAGTATTCT. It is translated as CATSRQGADTQYS.

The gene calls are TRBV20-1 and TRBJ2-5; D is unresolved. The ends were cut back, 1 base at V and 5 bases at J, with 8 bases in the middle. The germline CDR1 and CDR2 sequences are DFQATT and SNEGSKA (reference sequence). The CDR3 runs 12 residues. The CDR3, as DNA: TGCAGTGCTAGAGTGGGAATGGAGACCCAGTACTTC. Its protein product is CSARVGMETQYF.

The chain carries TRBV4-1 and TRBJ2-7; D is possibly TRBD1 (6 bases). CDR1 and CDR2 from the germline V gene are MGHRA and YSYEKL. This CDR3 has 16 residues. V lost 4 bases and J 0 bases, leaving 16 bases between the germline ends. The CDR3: CASSLLGASSSYEQYF. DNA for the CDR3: TGCGCCAGCAGCCTCCTGGGGGCGTCGAGCTCCTACGAGCAGTACTTC.

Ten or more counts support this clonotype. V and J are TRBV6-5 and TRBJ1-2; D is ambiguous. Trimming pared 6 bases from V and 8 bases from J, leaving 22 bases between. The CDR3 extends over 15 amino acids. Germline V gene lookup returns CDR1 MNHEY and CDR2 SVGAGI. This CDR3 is CASSPMYPGPWGYTF. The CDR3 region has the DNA TGTGCCAGCAGCCCTATGTATCCCGGGCCCTGGGGCTACACCTTC.

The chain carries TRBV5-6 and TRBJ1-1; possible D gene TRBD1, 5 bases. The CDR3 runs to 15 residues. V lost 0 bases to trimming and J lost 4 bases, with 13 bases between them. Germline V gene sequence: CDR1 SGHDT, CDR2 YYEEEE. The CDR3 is CASSLGRGISTEAFF. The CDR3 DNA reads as TGTGCCAGCAGCTTGGGGAGGGGAATATCCACTGAAGCTTTCTTT.

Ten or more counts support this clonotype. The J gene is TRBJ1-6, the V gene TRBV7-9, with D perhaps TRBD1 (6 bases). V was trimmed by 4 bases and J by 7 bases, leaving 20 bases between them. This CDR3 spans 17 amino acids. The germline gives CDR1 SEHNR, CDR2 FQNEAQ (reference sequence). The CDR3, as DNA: TGTGCCAGCAGCTCCAGCCATAAGGGCAGGGGAAATTCACCCCTCCACTTT. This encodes CASSSSHKGRGNSPLHF.

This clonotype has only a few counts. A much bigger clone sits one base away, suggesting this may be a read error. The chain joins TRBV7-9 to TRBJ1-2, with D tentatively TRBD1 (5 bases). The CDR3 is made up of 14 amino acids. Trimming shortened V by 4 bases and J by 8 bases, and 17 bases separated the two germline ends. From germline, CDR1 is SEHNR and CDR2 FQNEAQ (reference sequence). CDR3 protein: CASSSGSRAEGYTF. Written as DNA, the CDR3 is TGTGCCAGCAGCTCCGGGAGCAGGGCGGAGGGCTACACCTTC.

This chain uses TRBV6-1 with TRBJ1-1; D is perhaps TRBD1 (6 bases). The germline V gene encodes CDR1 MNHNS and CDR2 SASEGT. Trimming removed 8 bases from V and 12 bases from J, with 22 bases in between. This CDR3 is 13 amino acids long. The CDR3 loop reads CASGPTGGGGTFF. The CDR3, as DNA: TGTGCCAGCGGTCCGACGGGGGGCGGGGGCACTTTCTTT.

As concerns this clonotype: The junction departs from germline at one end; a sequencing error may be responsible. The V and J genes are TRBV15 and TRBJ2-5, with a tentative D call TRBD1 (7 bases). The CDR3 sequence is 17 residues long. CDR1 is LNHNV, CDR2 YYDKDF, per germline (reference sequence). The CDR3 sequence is CATSRDQGDSGRLTLGF. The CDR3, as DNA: TGTGCCACCAGCAGAGATCAGGGGGATAGCGGCCGCCTTACGTTAGGCTTC.

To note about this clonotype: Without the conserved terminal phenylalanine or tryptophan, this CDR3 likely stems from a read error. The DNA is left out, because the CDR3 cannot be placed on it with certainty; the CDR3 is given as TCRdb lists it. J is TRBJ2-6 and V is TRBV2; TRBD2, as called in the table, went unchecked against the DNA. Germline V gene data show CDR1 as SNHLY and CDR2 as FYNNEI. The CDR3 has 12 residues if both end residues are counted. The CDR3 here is CATTERLAGVDT.

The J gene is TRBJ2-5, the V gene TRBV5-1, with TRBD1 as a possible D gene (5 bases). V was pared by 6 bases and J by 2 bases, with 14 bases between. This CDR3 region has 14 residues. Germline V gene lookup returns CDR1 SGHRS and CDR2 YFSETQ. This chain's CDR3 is CASKIRTLQETQYF. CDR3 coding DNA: TGCGCCAGCAAAATTCGGACACTTCAAGAGACCCAGTACTTC.